The 2 T cell receptor beta chains given below trace back to one sample, sequenced in a study of CD8+ T cells in alopecia areata. cDNA prepared by RNA extraction and subsequent reverse transcription served as the template for sequencing. Assay used: immunoSEQ multiplex PCR; TCRdb lists only in-frame clones, some missing. In the table there are some 99,000 clones, roughly two fifths of which are singletons. Specimen: CD4+ T cells sorted from blood. The receptor set was obtained from a human donor with alopecia areata.

This chain links TRBV25-1 with TRBJ2-7, with 7 bases identical to TRBD2. Germline V gene sequence: CDR1 MGHDK, CDR2 SYGVNS. The J segment lost 1 base and the V segment lost 4 bases, leaving 10 bases of the junction unmatched. The CDR3 sequence is 16 residues long. In DNA form, the CDR3 reads TGTGCCAGCAGTGCCCCCTTAGCGGGCTCGTCCTACGAGCAGTACTTC. This translates into CASSAPLAGSSYEQYF.

The chain recombines TRBV29-1 with TRBJ2-7; TRBD2 matches 13 bases. CDR3 length: 16 amino acids. V lost 7 bases and J lost 0; bases outside the gene matches: 9. Germline CDR1 SQVTM, CDR2 ANQGSEA. In DNA form, the CDR3 reads TGCAGCGCCATGGGACTAGCGGGGTTGAGCTCCTACGAGCAGTACTTC. Encoded protein: CSAMGLAGLSSYEQYF.